What follows are 30 T cell receptor beta chains derived from one specimen sequenced in a study of naive and memory T cell subsets. Study results and caveats: Naive repertoires, especially CD8, held a few larger clonotypes, possibly memory cells re-expressing CD45RA.

An equimolar mix of two oligonucleotides served as the beta constant-region primer for TRBC1 and TRBC2. The ligated cDNA underwent four PCR rounds using SP2 and nested alpha and beta constant-region primers. TCRdb recomputed calls from the UMI-ligation and nested PCR reads with MiXCR, one row per CDR3 protein. The sample lists under 150,000 distinct CDR3 sequences; 15% to 25% were seen once. These receptors' antigens are unknown. Input material: naive CD8+ T cells from blood. The receptors shown here come from a human donor in good health.

This clonotype was seen only a few times. The gene calls are TRBV29-1 and TRBJ2-4, with 8 bases matching TRBD2. The CDR3 consists of 15 residues. The V gene end was trimmed by 0 bases and the J gene end by 3 bases; junction bases not matched to a gene: 4. In germline, CDR1 is SQVTM, CDR2 ANQGSEA. Here the CDR3 reads CSVEDRAGGKNIQYF. The CDR3 DNA is TGCAGCGTTGAAGATCGGGCGGGAGGCAAAAACATTCAGTACTTC.

This clonotype was observed a few times. The V call is TRBV10-2, the J call TRBJ1-1; weak D call: TRBD1 (5 bases). From germline, CDR1 is WSHSY and CDR2 SAAADI. This CDR3 has 15 residues. The V end lost 4 bases, the J end lost 3 bases, and 15 bases lay between the germline ends. The CDR3 spells CASSALQGEDTEAFF. Written as DNA, the CDR3 is TGCGCCAGCAGTGCCCTCCAGGGTGAGGACACTGAAGCTTTCTTT.

This clonotype was counted between two and nine times. The chain is built from TRBV21-1 and TRBJ2-7; the D call in the table, TRBD2, was not verified against the DNA. TRBV21-1 is described as a pseudogene. The CDR3 is 14 residues long. This chain's CDR3 is CASKPAGGPYEQYF. The CDR3 DNA is TGTGCCAGCAAACCAGCGGGAGGGCCCTACGAGCAGTACTTC.

This chain links TRBV15 with TRBJ2-1; D not certain. CDR1 and CDR2 (germline): LNHNV, YYDKDF (reference sequence). The CDR3 covers 20 residues. V dropped 2 bases and J dropped 0 bases, with 23 bases sitting between them. The CDR3 DNA reads as TGTGCCACCAGCAGACCGGGCCAACCCTCTCCCGCGCTCTCCTACAATGAGCAGTTCTTC. This sequence encodes CATSRPGQPSPALSYNEQFF.

This clonotype has just a few counts. V usage is TRBV9 and J usage is TRBJ2-7, with 7 bases fitting TRBD1. Germline CDR1 and CDR2: SGDLS and YYNGEE. V dropped 5 bases and J dropped 3; count of bases not matched to a gene: 5. This CDR3 has 13 amino acids. The CDR3 region is CASSTRDSYEQYF. CDR3 DNA sequence: TGTGCCAGCAGTACCCGGGACAGCTACGAGCAGTACTTC.

The chain links TRBV7-3 to TRBJ2-7; 8 bases agree with TRBD2. This CDR3 comprises 14 residues. The germline CDR1 and CDR2 sequences are SGHTA and FQGTGA. After removal of 5 bases from V and 6 bases from J, the junction contained 9 bases not matched to a gene. The CDR3: CASSIRRLAFEQYF. CDR3 nucleotides: TGTGCCAGCAGCATCCGGAGACTAGCGTTCGAGCAGTACTTC.

In its sample, this clonotype was seen a few times. The V gene is TRBV5-1, the J gene TRBJ1-4; D remains ambiguous. The CDR3 totals 18 residues. Germline CDR1 is SGHRS and CDR2 is YFSETQ. Trimming took off 1 base at V and 3 bases at J, with 19 bases between the two ends. The CDR3, as DNA: TGCGCCAGCAGCTTGAAGCCGCCAACAGCCGACCCTAATGAAAAACTGTTTTTT. The encoded protein is CASSLKPPTADPNEKLFF. Full variable domain (rest looked up from reference TRBV5-1 and TRBJ1-4): KAGVTQTPRYLIKTRGQQVTLSCSPISGHRSVSWYQQTPGQGLQFLFEYFSETQRNKGNFPGRFSGRQFSNSRSEMNVSTLELGDSALYLCASSLKPPTADPNEKLFFGSGTQLSVL.

This clonotype was detected only a few times. This chain connects TRBV27 to TRBJ1-1, with a weak D call TRBD1 (6 bases). V was cut by 0 bases and J by 4 bases, with 12 bases left in between. The CDR3 has 15 residues. Germline loops: CDR1 MNHEY, CDR2 SMNVEV (reference sequence). CDR3 bases: TGTGCCAGCAGTTTATCGAGCGGGGGCTCCACTGAAGCTTTCTTT. Amino acids: CASSLSSGGSTEAFF.

This clonotype was seen a few times. The chain links TRBV6-5 to TRBJ2-5, with D perhaps matching TRBD2 (5 bases). In germline, CDR1 is MNHEY, CDR2 SVGAGI. The CDR3 has 14 amino acids. V lost 2 bases to trimming and J lost 3 bases, with 10 bases between them. Here the CDR3 reads CASSYVGEEETQYF. CDR3 coding DNA: TGTGCCAGCAGTTACGTGGGAGAGGAAGAGACCCAGTACTTC.

The rearrangement uses TRBV28 and TRBJ2-1; 12 positions agree with TRBD2. V lost 4 bases and J lost 7; bases outside the gene matches: 5. Germline-derived CDR1 and CDR2 are MDHEN and SYDVKM. The CDR3 length is 15 residues. In nucleotides, the CDR3 is TGTGCCAGCAGTTCAATGACTAGCGGGAGTAATGAGCAGTTCTTC. Its protein is CASSSMTSGSNEQFF.

This clonotype was seen a handful of times. J is TRBJ1-2 and V is TRBV28, with D hard to call. Trimming stripped 7 bases from V and 1 base from J, with 16 bases between. CDR1 MDHEN and CDR2 SYDVKM come from the germline V gene. This CDR3 comprises 15 residues. CDR3 bases: TGTGCCAGCACCGATGTTATCCGAGGTAACTATGGCTACACCTTC. Its translation is CASTDVIRGNYGYTF.

This clonotype was seen a handful of times. The chain is built from TRBV21-1 and TRBJ1-3; the D call of TRBD1 is as the table states it, not checked on the DNA. TRBV21-1 is classified as a pseudogene. The CDR3 consists of 15 residues. Here the CDR3 DNA reads TGTGCCAGCAGCGACTCCGGACACTCTGGAAACACCATATATTTT. Translation gives CASSDSGHSGNTIYF.

This clonotype was counted between two and nine times. The CDR3 is CATSDRGISQPQHF. CDR3 DNA: TGTGCCACCAGTGATCGAGGGATCAGTCAGCCCCAGCATTTT. The rearrangement joins TRBV24-1 to TRBJ1-5; D gene unclear. Trimming removed 3 bases at V and 6 bases at J, with 11 bases between. Germline V lookup: CDR1 KGHDR, CDR2 SFDVKD. CDR3 length: 14 residues.

The CDR3 region is CASSDEGQTNYGYTF. The CDR3 nucleotides read TGTGCCAGCAGTGACGAGGGACAGACGAACTATGGCTACACCTTC. V and J are TRBV6-1 and TRBJ1-2, with 7 bases lining up with TRBD1. With V trimmed by 3 bases and J by 2 bases, 6 bases remained unmatched. This CDR3 spans 15 amino acids. Germline CDR1 reads MNHNS; CDR2 reads SASEGT.

This chain connects TRBV24-1 to TRBJ2-2; 8 bases line up with TRBD1. V lost 5 bases and J lost 2; bases outside the gene matches: 6. From germline, CDR1 is KGHDR and CDR2 SFDVKD. CDR3 length: 16 residues. CDR3 in amino acids: CATSGFGTGNTGELFF. CDR3 bases: TGTGCCACCAGTGGCTTCGGGACAGGCAACACCGGGGAGCTGTTTTTT.

The table lists this clonotype with a count of one. The chain links TRBV28 to TRBJ2-4, with TRBD1 matching 10 bases. Germline V gene sequence: CDR1 MDHEN, CDR2 SYDVKM. Unmatched junction bases numbered 8, after V lost 7 bases and J lost 5 bases. This CDR3 comprises 15 residues. CDR3 residues: CASTLVGTGENIQYF. The DNA for the CDR3 is TGTGCCAGCACCCTGGTCGGGACAGGGGAAAACATTCAGTACTTC.

CDR3 in amino acids: CASSSFVTAQETQYF. The CDR3 DNA reads TGTGCCAGCAGCTCCTTCGTGACAGCTCAAGAGACCCAGTACTTC. V gene TRBV13 combines with J gene TRBJ2-5; D may be TRBD1 (5 bases). Germline CDR1 reads PRHDT; CDR2 reads FYEKMQ (reference sequence). The CDR3 has 15 residues. Trimming cost V 4 bases and J 2 bases, with 14 bases left between them.

In this sample, this clonotype turned up many times. The chain couples TRBV7-8 to TRBJ2-3, with 9 bases lining up with TRBD2. Germline CDR1 SGHVS, CDR2 FQNEAQ. This CDR3 region has 17 residues. V shed 5 bases and J 6 bases; nucleotides not matched to a gene: 15. The chain's CDR3 is CASSPHRGLASWDTQYF. CDR3 bases: TGTGCCAGCAGCCCCCATAGGGGACTAGCCTCCTGGGATACGCAGTATTTT.

This clonotype was observed a handful of times. An end of the junction does not agree with germline; a read error may underlie this. The genes are TRBV10-3 and TRBJ2-7; 8 bases fit TRBD1. The CDR3 covers 11 residues. Germline V gives CDR1 ENHRY, CDR2 SYGVKD. Written as DNA, the CDR3 is TGTGCCATCAGCGGACAGGGCGAGAAGTATTTC. This codes for CAISGQGEKYF.

There are a few counts of this clonotype. The chain combines TRBV4-1 with TRBJ2-1; 7 bases match TRBD2. Germline V gene sequence: CDR1 MGHRA, CDR2 YSYEKL. The CDR3 has 16 residues. Unmatched junction bases numbered 4, after V lost 0 bases and J lost 2 bases. CDR3 amino acids: CASSQDSAGTYNEQFF. The CDR3 region has the DNA TGCGCCAGCAGCCAAGATTCAGCGGGGACCTACAATGAGCAGTTCTTC.

The V call is TRBV7-9, the J call TRBJ1-1; D uncertain. CDR1 is SEHNR and CDR2 is FQNEAQ in the germline V gene (reference sequence). Trimming pared 4 bases from V and 0 bases from J, leaving 15 bases between. This CDR3 is 16 amino acids long. DNA for the CDR3: TGTGCCAGCAGCTCCCCCCTCCTCCCAATGAACACTGAAGCTTTCTTT. Translating it yields CASSSPLLPMNTEAFF.

This clonotype showed up just a few times. The rearrangement uses TRBV7-8 and TRBJ1-6, with TRBD1 matching over 8 bases. Germline CDR1 and CDR2: SGHVS and FQNEAQ. J gave up 8 bases and V 3 bases, and 9 bases lay outside the gene matches. The CDR3 is 16 amino acids. This CDR3 reads CASSLRPTGEDSPLHF. The CDR3, as DNA: TGTGCCAGCAGCTTGAGACCGACAGGGGAAGATTCACCCCTCCACTTT.

This clonotype was recorded many times. The rearrangement links TRBV5-1 to TRBJ2-7; no clear D. Germline-derived CDR1 and CDR2 are SGHRS and YFSETQ. V lost 6 bases and J 1 base, leaving 11 bases between the germline ends. The CDR3 consists of 13 residues. The CDR3 bases are TGCGCCAGCAAGGATGAGATTTCCTACGAGCAGTACTTC. It yields the protein CASKDEISYEQYF.

The chain employs TRBV4-1 and TRBJ1-2, with no clear D. The V and J ends lost 1 base and 2 bases respectively, with 11 bases between them. There are 15 residues in the CDR3. From germline, CDR1 is MGHRA and CDR2 YSYEKL. CDR3 nucleotides: TGCGCCAGCAGCCAAGTTTGGGCGGGGAACTATGGCTACACCTTC. Translation gives CASSQVWAGNYGYTF.

The rearrangement links TRBV20-1 to TRBJ2-5; 7 nucleotides agree with TRBD2. This CDR3 contains 13 residues. Germline loops: CDR1 DFQATT, CDR2 SNEGSKA (reference sequence). V lost 4 bases, J lost 3 bases, and 5 bases stayed unmatched. CDR3 sequence reads: CSAKGLAEETQYF. CDR3 bases: TGCAGTGCTAAGGGTCTAGCGGAAGAGACCCAGTACTTC.

V and J are TRBV20-1 and TRBJ1-5; no firm D call. CDR1 is DFQATT, CDR2 SNEGSKA, per germline (reference sequence). Trimming took 6 bases from V and 1 from J, leaving 13 bases between them. This CDR3 is built from 14 residues. CDR3 sequence reads: CSAGSLESNQPQHF. CDR3 DNA sequence: TGCAGTGCAGGTTCTCTCGAGAGCAATCAGCCCCAGCATTTT.

This clonotype has at least ten counts. The chain recombines TRBV7-9 with TRBJ1-6; no reliable D call. V shed 6 bases and J shed 7 bases, with 10 bases lying between them. This CDR3 region has 13 residues. CDR1 and CDR2 from the germline V gene are SEHNR and FQNEAQ (reference sequence). CDR3 protein: CASRLPINSPLHF. DNA for the CDR3: TGTGCCAGCAGGTTACCGATCAATTCACCCCTCCACTTT.

V is TRBV3-1 and J is TRBJ1-1, with 7 positions matching TRBD1. Per germline, CDR1 LGHDT and CDR2 YNNKEL (reference sequence). The length of the CDR3 is 14 residues. Germline trimming cut 0 bases from V and 5 bases from J; bases unmatched to any gene: 3. DNA of the CDR3: TGTGCCAGCAGCCAAGACCAGGGGGGGACTGAAGCTTTCTTT. Its translation: CASSQDQGGTEAFF.

The rearrangement links TRBV20-1 to TRBJ2-5; 7 nucleotides line up with TRBD2. V lost 0 bases, J lost 2 bases, and 3 bases stayed unmatched. Per germline, CDR1 DFQATT and CDR2 SNEGSKA (reference sequence). The CDR3 runs to 14 residues. The CDR3 DNA is TGCAGTGCTAGAGATCTAGCGGAGCAAGAGACCCAGTACTTC. This sequence encodes CSARDLAEQETQYF.

The chain employs TRBV12-3 or TRBV12-4 and TRBJ1-1, with D hard to call. Between the trimmed V and J ends, which lost 1 base and 7 bases, there was a span of 7 bases. This CDR3 region has 12 residues. The DNA of the CDR3 is TGTGCCAGCAGTTTAGGGACGGATGAAGCTTTCTTT. This sequence encodes CASSLGTDEAFF.